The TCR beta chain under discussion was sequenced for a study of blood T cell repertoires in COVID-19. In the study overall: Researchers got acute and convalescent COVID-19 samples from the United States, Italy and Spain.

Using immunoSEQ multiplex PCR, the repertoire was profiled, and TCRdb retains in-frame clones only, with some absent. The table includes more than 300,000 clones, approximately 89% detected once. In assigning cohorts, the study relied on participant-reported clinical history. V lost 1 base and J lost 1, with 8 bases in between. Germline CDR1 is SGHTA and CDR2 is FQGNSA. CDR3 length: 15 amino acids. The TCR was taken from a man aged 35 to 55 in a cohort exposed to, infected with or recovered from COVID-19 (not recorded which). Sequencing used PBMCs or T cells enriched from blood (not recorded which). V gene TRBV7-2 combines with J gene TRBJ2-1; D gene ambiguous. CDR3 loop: CASSLDRQSYNEQFF. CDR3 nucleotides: TGTGCCAGCAGCTTAGACAGACAATCCTACAATGAGCAGTTCTTC.